One and the same sample provided the 10 T cell receptor beta chains below, sequenced in a study of shared clonotypes between healthy human individuals. TCRdb keeps only in-frame clones here, not all; method: immunoSEQ multiplex PCR. Altogether 2 million to 3 million clones are present, over 85% being singletons, with the ten largest covering 0.36%. Sequencing was carried out using naive CD4+ T cells from PBMCs. The subset is: CD45RA+ positively selected. The receptors here all came from a man aged 18 to 29 in good health. Some clones in this sample may be carry-over from other donors' samples.

The chain recombines TRBV5-1 with TRBJ2-1; TRBD2 matches 7 bases. V was clipped by 5 bases and J by 0 bases; unmatched bases: 5. This CDR3 has 15 residues. Germline V gene data show CDR1 as SGHRS and CDR2 as YFSETQ. The CDR3 nucleotides read TGCGCCAGCAGGAGCGGGGATTCCTCCTACAATGAGCAGTTCTTC. As protein: CASRSGDSSYNEQFF.

This rearrangement joins TRBV19 to TRBJ1-4, with 9 bases matching TRBD1. CDR1 is LNHDA, CDR2 SQIVND, per germline (reference sequence). The CDR3 is 14 residues long. J was trimmed by 7 bases and V by 5 bases; bases with no gene match: 5. DNA of the CDR3: TGTGCCAGTAGTGCGGGACAGGGAAGTGAAAAACTGTTTTTT. Translation: CASSAGQGSEKLFF.

The rearrangement links TRBV5-5 to TRBJ2-1, with 7 bases that match TRBD1. J gave up 7 bases and V 4 bases, and 5 bases lay outside the gene matches. In germline, CDR1 is SGHKS, CDR2 YYEKEE (reference sequence). The CDR3 has 13 residues. The CDR3, as DNA: TGTGCCAGCAGCATACTGACAGGGAATGAGCAGTTCTTC. It encodes CASSILTGNEQFF.

As regards this clone: Distinct nucleotide sequences in the sample also encode this CDR3. The V gene is TRBV27, the J gene TRBJ2-1; 10 bases are shared with TRBD2. This CDR3 is built from 15 residues. The germline CDR1 and CDR2 sequences are MNHEY and SMNVEV (reference sequence). Trimming removed 6 bases from V and 1 base from J; junction bases left unmatched: 3. The CDR3 sequence is CASSPGLASYNEQFF. As DNA, the CDR3 is TGTGCCAGCAGCCCGGGACTAGCGTCCTACAATGAGCAGTTCTTC.

The chain employs TRBV19 and TRBJ1-3; TRBD1 aligns across 9 bases. The J segment lost 3 bases and the V segment lost 4 bases, leaving 7 bases of the junction unmatched. There are 16 residues in the CDR3. Looked up from germline, CDR1 is LNHDA and CDR2 is SQIVND (reference sequence). The CDR3 sequence is CASSRQQGAIGNTIYF. CDR3 bases: TGTGCCAGTAGTAGGCAACAGGGGGCGATTGGAAACACCATATATTTT.

The J gene is TRBJ2-3, the V gene TRBV9; D gene uncertain. The length of the CDR3 is 15 residues. Germline V lookup: CDR1 SGDLS, CDR2 YYNGEE. Trimming removed 4 bases from V and 2 bases from J, with 14 bases in between. The CDR3 DNA reads TGTGCCAGCAGCCCGGAGTCGACCTACACAGATACGCAGTATTTT. It translates to CASSPESTYTDTQYF.

V usage is TRBV14 and J usage is TRBJ2-7; D unresolved. This CDR3 spans 13 amino acids. Germline V gives CDR1 SGHDN, CDR2 FVKESK. Deletions cut 4 bases from V and 4 bases from J, with 11 bases between. The CDR3 spells CASSRDIKYEQYF. The CDR3 DNA follows: TGTGCCAGCAGCCGCGACATAAAATACGAGCAGTACTTC.

The chain recombines TRBV10-3 with TRBJ1-2; D ambiguous. V was pared by 10 bases and J by 1 base, with 16 bases between. CDR1 ENHRY and CDR2 SYGVKD come from the germline V gene. The CDR3 totals 14 residues. The CDR3: CATTPETLNYGYTF. Here the CDR3 DNA reads TGTGCCACCACCCCGGAGACACTTAACTATGGCTACACCTTC.

The chain uses TRBV28 and TRBJ1-2; a possible D gene is TRBD1 (6 bases). V shed 5 bases and J shed 3 bases, with 16 bases lying between them. This CDR3 contains 15 residues. CDR1 and CDR2 (germline): MDHEN, SYDVKM. The CDR3, as DNA: TGTGCCAGCAGTAGACCGACAGGACCTGACTATGGCTACACCTTC. It codes for CASSRPTGPDYGYTF.

The chain is built from TRBV2 and TRBJ2-3; D is possibly TRBD1 or TRBD2 (6 bases each). The CDR3 totals 13 residues. CDR1 and CDR2 from the germline V gene are SNHLY and FYNNEI. V lost 8 bases and J 4 bases, leaving 13 bases between the germline ends. CDR3 loop: CASGGLSPDTQYF. The CDR3 region has the DNA TGTGCCAGCGGGGGGCTTAGCCCAGATACGCAGTATTTT. The variable domain in full, completed from reference TRBV2 and TRBJ2-3, reads EPEVTQTPSHQVTQMGQEVILRCVPISNHLYFYWYRQILGQKVEFLVSFYNNEISEKSEIFDDQFSVERPDGSNFTLKIRSTKLEDSAMYFCASGGLSPDTQYFGPGTRLTVL.